Listed here are 30 T cell receptor beta chains from one sample, sequenced in a study of T cell changes during pregnancy in multiple sclerosis. Assay: immunoSEQ multiplex PCR; the TCRdb copy retains only in-frame clones and omits some. The repertoire holds 70,000 or so clones, 91% seen once, with 0.6% to 0.8% in the top ten. The material sequenced was peripheral blood, taken in the third trimester of pregnancy. The origin of the receptors is a female donor in good health, enrolled as a control in a pregnancy study.

V and J are TRBV15 and TRBJ2-7; no clear D gene. V was pared by 1 base and J by 3 bases, with 16 bases between. CDR1 is LNHNV and CDR2 is YYDKDF in the germline V gene (reference sequence). CDR3 length equals 16 residues. CDR3 in amino acids: CATSRVDSQALYEQYF. The CDR3 DNA is TGTGCCACCAGCAGAGTGGATAGCCAAGCTCTCTACGAGCAGTACTTC.

CDR3 nucleotides: TGTGCCAGCAGTGGACGACAGAAGAACACTGAAGCTTTCTTT. This translates into CASSGRQKNTEAFF. J is TRBJ1-1 and V is TRBV6-1; possibly TRBD1 for D (5 bases). Germline V gene lookup returns CDR1 MNHNS and CDR2 SASEGT. CDR3 size: 14 residues. V was cut by 4 bases and J by 1 base, with 10 bases left in between.

This chain uses TRBV13 with TRBJ2-2; 8 bases agree with TRBD2. Germline loops: CDR1 PRHDT, CDR2 FYEKMQ (reference sequence). The CDR3 runs 16 residues. The J segment lost 0 bases and the V segment lost 7 bases, leaving 7 bases of the junction unmatched. DNA of the CDR3: TGTGCCAGCACCACGGGAGGGGCCGCGAACACCGGGGAGCTGTTTTTT. Protein product: CASTTGGAANTGELFF. Combining the CDR3 with reference TRBV13 and TRBJ2-2 gives the whole variable domain AAGVIQSPRHLIKEKRETATLKCYPIPRHDTVYWYQQGPGQDPQFLISFYEKMQSDKGSIPDRFSAQQFSDYHSELNMSSLELGDSALYFCASTTGGAANTGELFFGEGSRLTVL.

This clone appeared once. The chain joins TRBV4-1 to TRBJ1-4; TRBD1 agrees at 12 bases. The CDR3 spans 17 residues. After removal of 5 bases from V and 7 bases from J, the junction contained 11 bases not matched to a gene. CDR1 is MGHRA and CDR2 is YSYEKL in the germline V gene. The CDR3 sequence is CASSMRDRGRRGEKLFF. The CDR3 coding sequence is TGCGCCAGCAGCATGCGGGACAGGGGGCGCAGGGGTGAAAAACTGTTTTTT.

The V gene is TRBV7-2, the J gene TRBJ2-3; 15 bases align to TRBD2. The V segment lost 5 bases and the J segment 3 bases; nucleotides outside the gene matches: 3. The CDR3 has 16 residues. Germline V CDR1 and CDR2: SGHTA, FQGNSA. The CDR3 bases are TGTGCCAGCAGCCTAGGACTAGCGGGGGGGACAGATACGCAGTATTTT. This codes for CASSLGLAGGTDTQYF.

The chain employs TRBV11-2 and TRBJ2-7; 9 bases are shared with TRBD1. The V and J ends lost 6 bases and 6 bases, in that order; junction bases with no gene match: 15. There are 16 residues in the CDR3. The germline gives CDR1 SGHAT, CDR2 FQNNGV. This chain's CDR3 is CASSRIGQGPEGEQYF. CDR3 DNA: TGTGCCAGCAGTCGCATCGGACAGGGGCCGGAGGGCGAGCAGTACTTC.

A few counts support this clone. The V gene is TRBV28, the J gene TRBJ1-6, with TRBD1 matching 7 bases. Germline assignment: CDR1 MDHEN and CDR2 SYDVKM. This CDR3 is 15 amino acids long. Unmatched junction bases numbered 7, after V lost 4 bases and J lost 7 bases. The CDR3 here is CASSSPGTVNSPLHF. The CDR3 coding sequence is TGTGCCAGCAGTTCCCCCGGGACAGTAAATTCACCCCTCCACTTT.

The J gene is TRBJ2-7, the V gene TRBV28; 15 nucleotides align to TRBD2. This CDR3 has 16 residues. Germline V gene sequence: CDR1 MDHEN, CDR2 SYDVKM. V shed 5 bases, J shed 4 bases, and the junction held 6 bases outside the gene matches. The DNA of the CDR3 is TGTGCCAGCAGTAGGACTAGCGGGAGGGCCTCTTACGAGCAGTACTTC. Translating gives CASSRTSGRASYEQYF.

The chain has TRBV10-3 and TRBJ1-1; 10 nucleotides align to TRBD1. Germline CDR1 reads ENHRY; CDR2 reads SYGVKD. The CDR3 runs 13 residues. The V segment lost 6 bases and the J segment 10 bases; nucleotides outside the gene matches: 8. The CDR3 coding sequence is TGTGCCATCAGCCCCGGACAGGGGGGGGGAGCTTTCTTT. Protein product: CAISPGQGGGAFF.

This chain connects TRBV30 to TRBJ1-6; tentative D call: TRBD1 (5 bases). V was clipped by 4 bases and J by 5 bases, with 15 bases between them. The CDR3 length is 15 residues. CDR1 and CDR2 (germline): GTSNPN, SVGIG (reference sequence). The CDR3, as DNA: TGTGCCTGGAAAACCGCGGGACGGAATAATTCACCCCTCCACTTT. Amino acids: CAWKTAGRNNSPLHF.

The chain has TRBV7-6 and TRBJ2-1, with 9 bases aligning to TRBD2. The CDR3 extends over 17 amino acids. Germline trimming cut 0 bases from V and 0 bases from J; bases unmatched to any gene: 3. Germline V lookup: CDR1 SGHVS, CDR2 FNYEAQ. The CDR3: CASSLASGRTSYNEQFF. CDR3 DNA sequence: TGTGCCAGCAGCTTAGCTAGCGGGAGAACCTCCTACAATGAGCAGTTCTTC.

V is TRBV9 and J is TRBJ2-5; D might be TRBD1 (5 bases). Trimming cost V 0 bases and J 2 bases, with 11 bases left between them. Germline CDR1 is SGDLS and CDR2 is YYNGEE. The CDR3 covers 15 residues. CDR3 bases: TGTGCCAGCAGCGTAGAAGACAGATTACAAGAGACCCAGTACTTC. Protein product: CASSVEDRLQETQYF.

This sequence joins TRBV4-1 and TRBJ1-1; possibly TRBD1 for D (6 bases). V lost 4 bases and J lost 0, with 21 bases in between. From germline, CDR1 is MGHRA and CDR2 YSYEKL. The CDR3 totals 18 residues. The CDR3 bases are TGCGCCAGCAGCCGCAGAGGGAGGGGGTCCTCCCTGAACACTGAAGCTTTCTTT. It yields the protein CASSRRGRGSSLNTEAFF.

J is TRBJ2-5 and V is TRBV14; 13 positions agree with TRBD2. The CDR3 runs to 14 residues. Germline CDR1 SGHDN, CDR2 FVKESK. J lost 8 bases, V lost 2 bases, and 2 bases had no gene match. CDR3 nucleotide sequence: TGTGCCAGCAGCCAACGGACTAGCGGGGGAACCCAGTACTTC. Translation gives CASSQRTSGGTQYF.

The CDR3 here is CSVEEKVQGAATEAFF. The CDR3 bases are TGCAGCGTTGAAGAAAAGGTACAGGGGGCGGCCACTGAAGCTTTCTTT. The chain recombines TRBV29-1 with TRBJ1-1, with 9 positions matching TRBD1. The length of the CDR3 is 16 residues. Trimming removed 0 bases from V and 4 bases from J; junction bases left unmatched: 9. Germline loops: CDR1 SQVTM, CDR2 ANQGSEA.

The chain recombines TRBV7-8 with TRBJ2-1; TRBD2 agrees at 10 bases. The CDR3 loop spans 16 amino acids. V lost 1 base to trimming and J lost 7 bases; unmatched junction nucleotides: 7. Germline loops: CDR1 SGHVS, CDR2 FQNEAQ. CDR3 DNA: TGTGCCAGCAGCTTAGGAGCGGGAGGGCCGGGGAATGAGCAGTTCTTC. Protein product: CASSLGAGGPGNEQFF.

The rearrangement uses TRBV28 and TRBJ2-5, with 7 bases identical to TRBD1. The CDR3 contains 16 residues. The trim removed 4 bases at V and 2 bases at J, leaving 10 bases unmatched. Germline V CDR1 and CDR2: MDHEN, SYDVKM. The CDR3 sequence: CASSSPDRAFQETQYF. The CDR3 DNA reads as TGTGCCAGCAGTTCCCCCGACAGGGCGTTTCAAGAGACCCAGTACTTC.

The chain recombines TRBV7-9 with TRBJ2-2; possibly TRBD1 for D (5 bases). CDR1 is SEHNR, CDR2 FQNEAQ, per germline (reference sequence). V lost 2 bases and J lost 5, with 12 bases in between. The CDR3 has 15 residues. The CDR3 sequence is CASSLSIGATGELFF. CDR3 sequence (DNA): TGTGCCAGCAGCTTATCCATAGGGGCAACCGGGGAGCTGTTTTTT.

The chain couples TRBV11-3 to TRBJ1-6; the D is unclear. The CDR3 is 14 residues long. Germline V lookup: CDR1 SGHNT, CDR2 YENEEA. Trimming removed 5 bases from V and 5 bases from J, with 10 bases in between. CDR3 amino acids: CASSLTGNNSPLHF. CDR3 coding DNA: TGTGCCAGCAGCCTAACGGGTAATAATTCACCCCTCCACTTT. Variable domain in full (rest from reference TRBV11-3 and TRBJ1-6): EAGVVQSPRYKIIEKKQPVAFWCNPISGHNTLYWYLQNLGQGPELLIRYENEEAVDDSQLPKDRFSAERLKGVDSTLKIQPAELGDSAVYLCASSLTGNNSPLHFGNGTRLTVT.

The CDR3 DNA sequence: TGCGCCAGCTCCGGGACAGGGGCATCCTCGGGCAATGAGCAGTTCTTC. Residues: CASSGTGASSGNEQFF. The chain combines TRBV5-1 with TRBJ2-1, with TRBD1 matching 10 bases. The CDR3 is 16 residues long. With 7 bases clipped from V and 6 bases from J, the junction kept 13 bases outside the gene matches. Germline CDR1 and CDR2: SGHRS and YFSETQ.

V gene TRBV7-6 combines with J gene TRBJ1-2, with D possibly TRBD1 on 6 matching bases. The CDR3 length is 14 residues. The germline V gene has CDR1 SGHVS and CDR2 FNYEAQ. Trimming removed 2 bases at V and 3 bases at J, with 10 bases between. The CDR3 bases are TGTGCCAGCAGCTTACAAGGACAGTACTATGGCTACACCTTC. Protein sequence: CASSLQGQYYGYTF.

The chain recombines TRBV27 with TRBJ1-2; TRBD1 aligns across 10 bases. From germline, CDR1 is MNHEY and CDR2 SMNVEV (reference sequence). The CDR3 has 14 residues. J was trimmed by 2 bases and V by 3 bases; bases with no gene match: 0. In nucleotides, the CDR3 is TGTGCCAGCAGTTTGGACAGGGGGAACTATGGCTACACCTTC. As protein: CASSLDRGNYGYTF.

The DNA for the CDR3 is TGTGCCAGTAGTATAGGGTCGGGGGTTGCGCAGTATTTT. Residues: CASSIGSGVAQYF. This chain links TRBV19 with TRBJ2-3, with D perhaps matching TRBD2 (6 bases). Looked up from germline, CDR1 is LNHDA and CDR2 is SQIVND (reference sequence). Trimming pared 1 base from V and 10 bases from J, leaving 12 bases between. The CDR3 is 13 amino acids.

The V call is TRBV5-4, the J call TRBJ1-2, with TRBD1 matching over 8 bases. The germline CDR1 and CDR2 sequences are SGHNT and YYREEE (reference sequence). V was pared by 3 bases and J by 7 bases, with 11 bases of the junction left unmatched. This CDR3 region has 15 residues. The DNA for the CDR3 is TGTGCCAGCAGCTACCGGACAGGGAGGGTACCTGGCTACACCTTC. Amino acid sequence: CASSYRTGRVPGYTF.

V gene TRBV9 combines with J gene TRBJ1-1; 10 nucleotides line up with TRBD1. This CDR3 spans 15 amino acids. The junction had 4 bases not matched to a gene; V was cut back by 4 bases and J by 1 base. From germline, CDR1 is SGDLS and CDR2 YYNGEE. This CDR3 reads CASSLRTGGNTEAFF. The CDR3, as DNA: TGTGCCAGCAGCTTGCGGACAGGGGGGAACACTGAAGCTTTCTTT. The full variable domain, completed using reference TRBV9 and TRBJ1-1, is DSGVTQTPKHLITATGQRVTLRCSPRSGDLSVYWYQQSLDQGLQFLIQYYNGEERAKGNILERFSAQQFPDLHSELNLSSLELGDSALYFCASSLRTGGNTEAFFGQGTRLTVV.

V and J are TRBV27 and TRBJ1-1; weak D call: TRBD1 (6 bases). CDR1 is MNHEY, CDR2 SMNVEV, per germline (reference sequence). The CDR3 runs to 13 residues. Trimming left V 6 bases short and J 1 base short, with 9 bases between. The CDR3, as DNA: TGTGCCAGCAGACAGGGCTCGAACACTGAAGCTTTCTTT. Translation: CASRQGSNTEAFF.

The rearrangement links TRBV5-1 to TRBJ1-2, with 11 bases lining up with TRBD1. In germline, CDR1 is SGHRS, CDR2 YFSETQ. The CDR3 sequence is 17 residues long. Trimming removed 3 bases from V and 4 bases from J; junction bases left unmatched: 11. CDR3 in amino acids: CASSSQAGTGGSYGYTF. DNA for the CDR3: TGCGCCAGCAGCTCTCAGGCCGGGACAGGGGGAAGCTATGGCTACACCTTC.

J is TRBJ2-2 and V is TRBV6-5; 8 nucleotides line up with TRBD2. There are 16 residues in the CDR3. Germline values: CDR1 MNHEY, CDR2 SVGAGI. Trimming cost V 4 bases and J 7 bases; bases outside gene matches: 11. The CDR3 region is CASSWSGGPPFGELFF. Written as DNA, the CDR3 is TGTGCCAGCAGTTGGAGCGGGGGTCCTCCGTTCGGGGAGCTGTTTTTT.

This chain connects TRBV18 to TRBJ2-3; D remains ambiguous. The germline CDR1 and CDR2 sequences are KGHSH and LQKENI. The CDR3 length is 12 residues. With 4 bases removed from V and 1 base from J, the gap between germline ends came to 3 bases. The CDR3 DNA reads as TGTGCCAGCTCACGAGGCACAGATACGCAGTATTTT. Protein product: CASSRGTDTQYF.

This chain connects TRBV14 to TRBJ1-2; the match to TRBD1 covers 9 bases. The CDR3 extends over 15 amino acids. Germline assignment: CDR1 SGHDN and CDR2 FVKESK. After removal of 4 bases from V and 4 bases from J, the junction contained 7 bases not matched to a gene. CDR3 coding DNA: TGTGCCAGCAGCCCCCGACAGGGGGGGAGCTATGGCTACACCTTC. It encodes CASSPRQGGSYGYTF.